The T cell receptor beta chain described here comes from a study of technical replicates of blood from a handful of donors (dated by TCRdb to about 2017). Note on this clone: Its antigen is not yet known. Base qualities were left out, and no much larger clone turns up one base away.

V lost 5 bases and J lost 5 bases, and the count of bases not matched to a germline gene is 10. For CDR1 and CDR2, the germline V gene lists SGHVS and FQNEAQ. The CDR3 holds 16 amino acids from the cysteine to the phenylalanine. This entry keeps only the CDR3 DNA: 48 bases, framed from base 1. The library was prepared using the immunoSEQ multiplex PCR assay. TCRdb's version of the immuneACCESS table is confined to in-frame rearrangements and falls short of the full clone set. An unresolved V gene accounts for under half of the shortfall where checked; the remainder is of unknown origin. The sample table records almost 85,000 clones; about 97% of these occur just once. The ten largest clones represent around 0.18% of the sample.

The sequence was collected from a human donor in good health. The chain couples TRBV7-8 to TRBJ1-5, with TRBD1 matching 9 junction bases. The sample was T cells isolated from PBMCs. The DNA sequence is as follows: TGTGCCAGCAGCACAACCGGGACAGGGTTGGATCAGCCCCAGCATTTT. Its product reads: CASSTTGTGLDQPQHF. Joined to the reference TRBV7-8 and TRBJ1-5 proteins, this CDR3 gives the full variable domain: GAGVSQSPRYKVAKRGQDVALRCDPISGHVSLFWYQQALGQGPEFLTYFQNEAQLDKSGLPSDRFFAERPEGSVSTLKIQRTQQEDSAVYLCASSTTGTGLDQPQHFGDGTRLSIL.